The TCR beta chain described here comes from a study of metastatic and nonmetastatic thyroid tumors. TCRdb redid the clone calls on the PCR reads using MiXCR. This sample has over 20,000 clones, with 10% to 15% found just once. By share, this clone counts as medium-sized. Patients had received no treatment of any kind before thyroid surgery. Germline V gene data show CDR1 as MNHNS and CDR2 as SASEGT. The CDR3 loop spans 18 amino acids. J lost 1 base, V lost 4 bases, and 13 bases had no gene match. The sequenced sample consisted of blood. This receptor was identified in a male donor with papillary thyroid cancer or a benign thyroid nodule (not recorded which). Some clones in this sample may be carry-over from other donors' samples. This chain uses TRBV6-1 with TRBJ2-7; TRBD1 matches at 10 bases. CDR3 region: CASSARTGGEPSSYEQYF. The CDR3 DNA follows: TGTGCCAGCAGTGCCAGGACAGGGGGAGAGCCTTCGTCCTACGAGCAGTACTTC.